Below are 29 T cell receptor beta chains sequenced from a single sample in a study of blood T cell repertoires in COVID-19. Clones were sequenced by immunoSEQ multiplex PCR, and TCRdb holds only the in-frame ones, with some missing. The sample holds under 300,000 clones; approximately 91% are singletons and the top ten take roughly 0.8%. Sequencing was done on a sample of peripheral blood. The source of these receptors is a woman aged 25 to 39 with acute or convalescent COVID-19.

The rearrangement uses TRBV9 and TRBJ2-3, with TRBD2 identical over 10 bases. Trimming cost V 0 bases and J 5 bases; bases outside gene matches: 6. The germline V gene encodes CDR1 SGDLS and CDR2 YYNGEE. This CDR3 has 16 amino acids. For the CDR3, the DNA is TGTGCCAGCAGCGTAGATAGCGGGAGGATCGGAGATACGCAGTATTTT. Translating gives CASSVDSGRIGDTQYF.

The rearrangement joins TRBV10-2 to TRBJ2-7; D ambiguous. CDR3 size: 15 residues. V was pared by 2 bases and J by 0 bases, with 11 bases between. Looked up from germline, CDR1 is WSHSY and CDR2 is SAAADI. CDR3 protein: CASSEEPLSSYEQYF. The CDR3 DNA reads as TGCGCCAGCAGTGAGGAGCCTTTGAGCTCCTACGAGCAGTACTTC.

The chain is built from TRBV7-2 and TRBJ1-2; 9 bases map to TRBD1. Germline V gene sequence: CDR1 SGHTA, CDR2 FQGNSA. V dropped 0 bases and J dropped 7; count of bases not matched to a gene: 3. CDR3 length: 14 amino acids. The CDR3 here is CASSLAQGAGGYTF. DNA for the CDR3: TGTGCCAGCAGCTTAGCACAGGGGGCGGGTGGCTACACCTTC.

This clone was seen once. This rearrangement joins TRBV4-1 to TRBJ2-1; 12 positions agree with TRBD2. Trimming took 1 base from V and 8 from J; bases not matched to a gene: 6. CDR3 length: 16 amino acids. Germline CDR1 MGHRA, CDR2 YSYEKL. Written as DNA, the CDR3 is TGCGCCAGCAGCCAAGTCCCACTAGCGGGAGGAGATGAGCAGTTCTTC. It translates to CASSQVPLAGGDEQFF.

The V call is TRBV23-1, the J call TRBJ2-5; 13 positions match TRBD2. TRBV23-1 is recorded as an ORF, its role being uncertain. J was trimmed by 4 bases and V by 4 bases; bases with no gene match: 9. The CDR3 has 17 amino acids. CDR3 in amino acids: CASSPGTSGVLGETQYF. The CDR3 DNA follows: TGCGCCAGCAGTCCCGGGACTAGCGGGGTGCTCGGAGAGACCCAGTACTTC.

The rearrangement links TRBV30 to TRBJ2-7, with D possibly matching TRBD2 (7 bases). V shed 1 base and J shed 6 bases, with 16 bases lying between them. The CDR3 totals 14 residues. Germline lookup yields CDR1 GTSNPN and CDR2 SVGIG (reference sequence). The CDR3 DNA follows: TGTGCCTGGAGTGCAGGGGCGGGAGTTAGCGAGCAGTACTTC. It encodes CAWSAGAGVSEQYF. Drawing the rest from reference TRBV30 and TRBJ2-7, the complete variable domain is SQTIHQWPATLVQPVGSPLSLECTVEGTSNPNLYWYRQAAGRGLQLLFYSVGIGQISSEVPQNLSASRPQDRQFILSSKKLLLSDSGFYLCAWSAGAGVSEQYFGPGTRLTVT.

As concerns this clone: Other DNA sequences in this specimen translate into the identical CDR3. The V call is TRBV10-3, the J call TRBJ2-3; 7 positions agree with TRBD1. The V gene end was trimmed by 3 bases and the J gene end by 1 base; junction bases not matched to a gene: 1. This CDR3 spans 14 amino acids. Germline lookup yields CDR1 ENHRY and CDR2 SYGVKD. The CDR3 bases are TGTGCCATCAGTGACGGACAGGGCACAGATACGCAGTATTTT. Translation: CAISDGQGTDTQYF.

CDR3 in amino acids: CSGVSAGTDNEQFF. CDR3 bases: TGCAGCGGTGTTTCTGCGGGAACCGACAATGAGCAGTTCTTC. The chain employs TRBV29-1 and TRBJ2-1, with D possibly being TRBD2 (6 bases). The CDR3 is 14 amino acids. The V gene's germline CDR1 is SQVTM and CDR2 ANQGSEA. V was shortened by 7 bases and J by 5 bases, with 18 bases between the two germline ends.

The CDR3 DNA reads TGTGCCAGCAGCCAAGTAGCGGGAGGGGGTACGGATACGCAGTATTTT. Encoded protein: CASSQVAGGGTDTQYF. The V call is TRBV4-2, the J call TRBJ2-3; 11 bases align to TRBD2. The CDR3 is 16 amino acids. Germline V gene data show CDR1 as LGHNA and CDR2 as YNFKEQ. The junction had 6 bases not matched to a gene; V was cut back by 1 base and J by 6 bases.

The genes are TRBV27 and TRBJ2-3; 10 nucleotides match TRBD1. The germline CDR1 and CDR2 sequences are MNHEY and SMNVEV (reference sequence). The CDR3 has 16 residues. Unmatched junction bases numbered 7, after V lost 5 bases and J lost 2 bases. Here the CDR3 reads CASSPWTGGSTDTQYF. CDR3 bases: TGTGCCAGCAGTCCTTGGACAGGGGGTTCCACAGATACGCAGTATTTT.

The J gene is TRBJ2-5, the V gene TRBV18, with unresolved D. Germline assignment: CDR1 KGHSH and CDR2 LQKENI. The V end was cut by 5 bases, the J end by 3 bases, with 4 bases between. The CDR3 length is 11 residues. This chain's CDR3 is CASSTKETQYF. CDR3 nucleotides: TGTGCCAGCTCAACAAAAGAGACCCAGTACTTC.

The chain has TRBV15 and TRBJ2-3; 9 nucleotides align to TRBD2. Germline CDR1 and CDR2: LNHNV and YYDKDF (reference sequence). V shed 1 base and J 5 bases; nucleotides not matched to a gene: 4. This CDR3 region has 15 residues. Written as DNA, the CDR3 is TGTGCCACCAGCAGAGTGCGGGAGGGCCAAGATACGCAGTATTTT. Translated, it gives CATSRVREGQDTQYF.

This chain links TRBV29-1 with TRBJ2-2; D call uncertain. The CDR3 is 11 residues long. Germline V lookup: CDR1 SQVTM, CDR2 ANQGSEA. V lost 4 bases and J 8 bases, leaving 8 bases between the germline ends. CDR3 sequence reads: CSVVAWGELFF. The DNA for the CDR3 is TGCAGCGTTGTGGCATGGGGGGAGCTGTTTTTT.

V is TRBV19 and J is TRBJ2-7; 9 nucleotides line up with TRBD1. J lost 4 bases, V lost 11 bases, and 9 bases had no gene match. Germline-derived CDR1 and CDR2 are LNHDA and SQIVND (reference sequence). The CDR3 consists of 13 residues. CDR3 DNA: TGTGCCTCTTCGACAGGGGGTAATTACGAGCAGTACTTC. Protein: CASSTGGNYEQYF.

The gene calls are TRBV7-2 and TRBJ2-7; 10 positions match TRBD1. J gave up 1 base and V 5 bases, and 8 bases lay outside the gene matches. This CDR3 contains 16 residues. Per the germline V gene, CDR1 is SGHTA and CDR2 is FQGNSA. Here the CDR3 DNA reads TGTGCCAGCAGCCCTGTCGGGACAGGGGCTTCCTACGAGCAGTACTTC. This encodes CASSPVGTGASYEQYF.

The chain has TRBV5-1 and TRBJ2-5; TRBD2 is a possible D gene (5 bases). Trimming stripped 4 bases from V and 2 bases from J, with 12 bases between. CDR3 size: 14 residues. Germline V gene sequence: CDR1 SGHRS, CDR2 YFSETQ. As DNA, the CDR3 is TGCGCCAGCAGCCCCCATCGAGGGCAAGAGACCCAGTACTTC. The encoded protein is CASSPHRGQETQYF.

The chain's CDR3 is CASSLRDRVKTGELFF. The CDR3 DNA sequence: TGTGCCAGCTCCCTCAGAGACAGGGTGAAGACCGGGGAGCTGTTTTTT. This chain links TRBV18 with TRBJ2-2; 7 positions agree with TRBD1. The CDR3 is made up of 16 amino acids. The V segment lost 6 bases and the J segment 5 bases; nucleotides outside the gene matches: 12. The germline V gene encodes CDR1 KGHSH and CDR2 LQKENI.

The rearrangement joins TRBV19 to TRBJ2-3; 8 positions agree with TRBD2. Germline CDR1 and CDR2: LNHDA and SQIVND (reference sequence). Unmatched junction bases numbered 9, after V lost 5 bases and J lost 2 bases. This CDR3 contains 16 residues. The CDR3: CASSLPGLVNTDTQYF. CDR3 DNA: TGTGCCAGTAGTTTACCGGGACTAGTTAACACAGATACGCAGTATTTT. Using reference TRBV19 and TRBJ2-3 for the parts outside the CDR3, the full variable domain is DGGITQSPKYLFRKEGQNVTLSCEQNLNHDAMYWYRQDPGQGLRLIYYSQIVNDFQKGDIAEGYSVSREKKESFPLTVTSAQKNPTAFYLCASSLPGLVNTDTQYFGPGTRLTVL.

The rearrangement joins TRBV14 to TRBJ2-7; D may be TRBD1 (6 bases). Germline CDR1 is SGHDN and CDR2 is FVKESK. There are 15 residues in the CDR3. V lost 0 bases and J 5 bases, leaving 14 bases between the germline ends. The CDR3 coding sequence is TGTGCCAGCAGCCAAGACAGGGGAACTCGCGACGAGCAGTACTTC. Protein product: CASSQDRGTRDEQYF.

The chain uses TRBV24-1 and TRBJ2-1, with 9 bases that match TRBD2. V dropped 10 bases and J dropped 7; count of bases not matched to a gene: 10. The CDR3 runs to 14 residues. From germline, CDR1 is KGHDR and CDR2 SFDVKD. In nucleotides, the CDR3 is TGTGCCACTAAAGCGGGAGGATCTTATAATGAGCAGTTCTTC. It codes for CATKAGGSYNEQFF.

This chain uses TRBV28 with TRBJ1-5; weak D call: TRBD1 (5 bases). Trimming took 6 bases from V and 8 from J, leaving 11 bases between them. This CDR3 has 12 residues. From germline, CDR1 is MDHEN and CDR2 SYDVKM. The CDR3 here is CASRGGVEPQHF. CDR3 nucleotide sequence: TGTGCCAGCAGGGGGGGGGTGGAGCCCCAGCATTTT.

CDR3 in amino acids: CASSRQVLNGYTF. For the CDR3, the DNA is TGTGCCAGCAGCCGACAGGTTCTAAATGGCTACACCTTC. V usage is TRBV11-3 and J usage is TRBJ1-2; tentatively, D is TRBD1 (6 bases). With 5 bases removed from V and 6 bases from J, the gap between germline ends came to 13 bases. Per the germline V gene, CDR1 is SGHNT and CDR2 is YENEEA. The CDR3 sequence is 13 residues long.

The chain uses TRBV9 and TRBJ1-6; possibly TRBD1 for D (5 bases). This CDR3 is 16 amino acids long. V lost 3 bases to trimming and J lost 8 bases, with 18 bases between them. The germline V gene has CDR1 SGDLS and CDR2 YYNGEE. The CDR3 DNA reads as TGTGCCAGCAGCGCTGCGGGGACCCTATACGATTCACCCCTCCACTTT. Its translation: CASSAAGTLYDSPLHF.

V usage is TRBV5-1 and J usage is TRBJ2-3; D is perhaps TRBD2 (5 bases). There are 15 residues in the CDR3. Germline V CDR1 and CDR2: SGHRS, YFSETQ. V shed 5 bases and J shed 2 bases, with 15 bases lying between them. CDR3 sequence (DNA): TGCGCCAGCAGTTCCGGACTGGCGCACACAGATACGCAGTATTTT. This codes for CASSSGLAHTDTQYF. The full variable domain, completed using reference TRBV5-1 and TRBJ2-3, is KAGVTQTPRYLIKTRGQQVTLSCSPISGHRSVSWYQQTPGQGLQFLFEYFSETQRNKGNFPGRFSGRQFSNSRSEMNVSTLELGDSALYLCASSSGLAHTDTQYFGPGTRLTVL.

This clone was counted a few times. J is TRBJ2-3 and V is TRBV28; 12 nucleotides agree with TRBD2. The CDR3 is made up of 16 amino acids. Germline-derived CDR1 and CDR2 are MDHEN and SYDVKM. The V segment lost 8 bases and the J segment 1 base; nucleotides outside the gene matches: 7. The chain's CDR3 is CASVTSGGFGTDTQYF. The CDR3 nucleotides read TGTGCCAGCGTGACTAGCGGGGGCTTCGGCACAGATACGCAGTATTTT.

The gene calls are TRBV2 and TRBJ2-1, with a weak D call TRBD2 (6 bases). The V end lost 7 bases, the J end lost 7 bases, and 17 bases lay between the germline ends. Germline V gives CDR1 SNHLY, CDR2 FYNNEI. CDR3 length equals 14 residues. The CDR3 loop reads CASINREIRNEQFF. The CDR3 coding sequence is TGTGCCAGCATTAACCGGGAGATAAGGAATGAGCAGTTCTTC.

This clone showed up just a few times. The chain has TRBV19 and TRBJ2-7; a possible D gene is TRBD1 (6 bases). The CDR3 has 14 residues. V lost 0 bases to trimming and J lost 4 bases, with 10 bases between them. Per germline, CDR1 LNHDA and CDR2 SQIVND (reference sequence). CDR3 nucleotides: TGTGCCAGTAGTATAGAGGGGGCGTGGTACGAGCAGTACTTC. This codes for CASSIEGAWYEQYF.

This clone occurred once. V gene TRBV27 combines with J gene TRBJ2-7; possible D gene TRBD2, 5 bases. This CDR3 has 13 residues. Germline loops: CDR1 MNHEY, CDR2 SMNVEV (reference sequence). The V end was cut by 2 bases, the J end by 1 base, with 6 bases between. The CDR3 region has the DNA TGTGCCAGCAGTTTAACGGGGTCCTACGAGCAGTACTTC. It codes for CASSLTGSYEQYF.

V is TRBV27 and J is TRBJ1-2; D remains unclear. The CDR3 sequence is 14 residues long. Deletions cut 0 bases from V and 3 bases from J, with 8 bases between. In germline, CDR1 is MNHEY, CDR2 SMNVEV (reference sequence). CDR3 sequence (DNA): TGTGCCAGCAGTTTATCGAACGCAGACTATGGCTACACCTTC. Translated: CASSLSNADYGYTF.